A single sample is the source of the 26 T cell receptor beta chains below, sequenced in a study of blood T cell repertoires in COVID-19. Assay: immunoSEQ multiplex PCR; the TCRdb copy retains only in-frame clones and omits some. This sample has 150,000 to 170,000 clones; 83% occur once, and the top ten carry roughly 12%. The sample was peripheral blood. The receptors were sampled from a woman aged 55-69 years with COVID-19, enrolled during active disease.

V usage is TRBV10-2 and J usage is TRBJ1-5, with TRBD1 matching 8 bases. Losses at the gene ends were 9 bases for V and 0 bases for J; bases not matched to a gene: 10. The CDR3 consists of 16 residues. Germline loops: CDR1 WSHSY, CDR2 SAAADI. CDR3 region: CASRDRGLYSNQPQHF. The CDR3 DNA reads as TGCGCCAGTAGAGACAGGGGTCTTTATAGCAATCAGCCCCAGCATTTT.

This chain connects TRBV5-1 to TRBJ1-5; 9 positions agree with TRBD1. The CDR3 loop spans 14 amino acids. CDR1 and CDR2 from the germline V gene are SGHRS and YFSETQ. Unmatched junction bases numbered 3, after V lost 4 bases and J lost 4 bases. The CDR3 region is CASSQGTGNQPQHF. The CDR3 DNA reads as TGCGCCAGCAGCCAAGGGACAGGGAATCAGCCCCAGCATTTT. The variable domain in full, with the rest retrieved from reference TRBV5-1 and TRBJ1-5, is KAGVTQTPRYLIKTRGQQVTLSCSPISGHRSVSWYQQTPGQGLQFLFEYFSETQRNKGNFPGRFSGRQFSNSRSEMNVSTLELGDSALYLCASSQGTGNQPQHFGDGTRLSIL.

This chain joins TRBV18 and TRBJ1-5; 8 positions agree with TRBD1. Unmatched junction bases numbered 12, after V lost 3 bases and J lost 11 bases. Germline CDR1 is KGHSH and CDR2 is LQKENI. This CDR3 has 15 amino acids. Written as DNA, the CDR3 is TGTGCCAGCTCACCCGTTGGACAGGGCCCTTTAGCCCAGCATTTT. Translation: CASSPVGQGPLAQHF.

The chain has TRBV12-5 and TRBJ1-5; D is perhaps TRBD1 (5 bases). CDR1 and CDR2 (germline): LGHNT, FRNRAP. V dropped 1 base and J dropped 0 bases, with 13 bases sitting between them. The CDR3 sequence is 17 residues long. The CDR3 here is CASGLGTDNYSNQPQHF. The CDR3 region has the DNA TGTGCTAGTGGTTTGGGGACGGACAACTATAGCAATCAGCCCCAGCATTTT. Supplemented by reference TRBV12-5 and TRBJ1-5, the full variable domain reads DARVTQTPRHKVTEMGQEVTMRCQPILGHNTVFWYRQTMMQGLELLAYFRNRAPLDDSGMPKDRFSAEMPDATLATLKIQPSEPRDSAVYFCASGLGTDNYSNQPQHFGDGTRLSIL.

The J gene is TRBJ2-2, the V gene TRBV6-2 or TRBV6-3, with 11 bases matching TRBD2. V lost 3 bases to trimming and J lost 8 bases; unmatched junction nucleotides: 8. The CDR3 sequence is 16 residues long. CDR1 MNHEY and CDR2 SVGEGT come from the germline V gene. CDR3 in amino acids: CASSYELAGVRGELFF. CDR3 bases: TGTGCCAGCAGTTATGAACTAGCGGGAGTGAGGGGGGAGCTGTTTTTT.

On this clone itself: Different DNA sequences within this sample yield the same CDR3. The rearrangement uses TRBV7-9 and TRBJ1-4; a possible D gene is TRBD1 (5 bases). Trimming took 5 bases from V and 5 from J, leaving 15 bases between them. CDR1 is SEHNR, CDR2 FQNEAQ, per germline (reference sequence). CDR3 size: 15 residues. This chain's CDR3 is CASSPWGDRNEKLFF. As DNA, the CDR3 is TGTGCCAGCAGCCCCTGGGGGGATCGCAATGAAAAACTGTTTTTT.

The chain carries TRBV19 and TRBJ2-7; 9 bases align to TRBD2. V lost 7 bases to trimming and J lost 4 bases; unmatched junction nucleotides: 5. Germline values: CDR1 LNHDA, CDR2 SQIVND (reference sequence). This CDR3 contains 13 residues. This chain's CDR3 is CASKPSGMYEQYF. The DNA of the CDR3 is TGTGCCAGTAAACCTAGCGGGATGTACGAGCAGTACTTC.

The chain uses TRBV7-6 and TRBJ1-5; tentative D call: TRBD1 (6 bases). This CDR3 is built from 15 residues. The V and J ends lost 1 base and 4 bases respectively, with 11 bases between them. Per the germline V gene, CDR1 is SGHVS and CDR2 is FNYEAQ. The CDR3 DNA reads as TGTGCCAGCAGCTTAGAACAGGGTCTTAATCAGCCCCAGCATTTT. It yields the protein CASSLEQGLNQPQHF.

DNA of the CDR3: TGTGCCAGCAGCCAAAGGGACACTCCTAACTATGGCTACACCTTC. Residues: CASSQRDTPNYGYTF. V is TRBV3-1 (or the pseudogene TRBV3-2) and J is TRBJ1-2, with D tentatively TRBD1 (6 bases). This CDR3 is 15 amino acids long. V was clipped by 2 bases and J by 0 bases, with 10 bases between them. Germline CDR1 and CDR2: LGHDT and YNNKEL (reference sequence).

The V gene is TRBV9, the J gene TRBJ2-1; a weak D match, TRBD1 (5 bases). V was trimmed by 4 bases and J by 0 bases, leaving 8 bases between them. Germline V gives CDR1 SGDLS, CDR2 YYNGEE. This CDR3 spans 14 amino acids. Here the CDR3 reads CASSRQSSYNEQFF. CDR3 nucleotide sequence: TGTGCCAGCAGCCGACAGAGCTCCTACAATGAGCAGTTCTTC.

The chain links TRBV2 to TRBJ2-6; the match to TRBD1 covers 10 bases. The CDR3 totals 16 residues. V shed 9 bases, J shed 2 bases, and the junction held 7 bases outside the gene matches. Germline lookup yields CDR1 SNHLY and CDR2 FYNNEI. This CDR3 is CARNVGQGTGANVLTF. Written as DNA, the CDR3 is TGTGCCAGAAACGTGGGACAGGGGACTGGGGCCAACGTCCTGACTTTC.

This clone appeared once. The gene calls are TRBV7-9 and TRBJ2-1; 7 bases fit TRBD2. Per germline, CDR1 SEHNR and CDR2 FQNEAQ (reference sequence). V gave up 5 bases and J gave up 6 bases; unmatched junction bases: 10. The CDR3 length is 15 residues. In DNA form, the CDR3 reads TGTGCCAGCAGCGTCAGCGGGGAACACATCAATGAGCAGTTCTTC. Translated: CASSVSGEHINEQFF.

The V and J genes are TRBV7-2 and TRBJ1-1; D not resolved. Trimming left V 0 bases short and J 0 bases short, with 2 bases between. This CDR3 has 13 amino acids. Germline CDR1 SGHTA, CDR2 FQGNSA. In nucleotides, the CDR3 is TGTGCCAGCAGCTTAGCCATGAACACTGAAGCTTTCTTT. It translates to CASSLAMNTEAFF.

The chain is built from TRBV5-1 and TRBJ1-1; 7 bases are a match to TRBD1. This CDR3 is built from 12 residues. In germline, CDR1 is SGHRS, CDR2 YFSETQ. J lost 11 bases, V lost 4 bases, and 8 bases had no gene match. In DNA form, the CDR3 reads TGCGCCAGCAGCCTACAGGGGATTGAGGCTTTCTTT. Its protein is CASSLQGIEAFF.

This clone appeared a single time. This chain links TRBV4-1 with TRBJ2-1; TRBD2 matches at 10 bases. Germline lookup yields CDR1 MGHRA and CDR2 YSYEKL. The CDR3 loop spans 16 amino acids. Trimming cost V 3 bases and J 4 bases; bases outside gene matches: 6. The CDR3 DNA sequence: TGCGCCAGCAGCCAGGGTAGCGGGAGGACATACAATGAGCAGTTCTTC. Its translation: CASSQGSGRTYNEQFF.

This rearrangement joins TRBV12-5 to TRBJ1-1, with a weak D call TRBD1 (5 bases). V was clipped by 5 bases and J by 4 bases, with 14 bases between them. Germline assignment: CDR1 LGHNT and CDR2 FRNRAP. The CDR3 covers 14 residues. The CDR3 region has the DNA TGTGCTAGTGGTCCGGGGGAGTCAGGCACTGAAGCTTTCTTT. This gives the protein CASGPGESGTEAFF.

The rearrangement uses TRBV7-3 and TRBJ2-7; possibly TRBD2 for D (7 bases). Trimming left V 2 bases short and J 4 bases short, with 15 bases between. Germline V gene data show CDR1 as SGHTA and CDR2 as FQGTGA. The CDR3 spans 15 residues. Here the CDR3 reads CASSLSGGKGYEQYF. The CDR3 region has the DNA TGTGCCAGCAGCTTATCGGGGGGCAAAGGGTACGAGCAGTACTTC.

The V and J genes are TRBV18 and TRBJ1-6, with 7 positions matching TRBD1. V trimming: 6 bases; J trimming: 13 bases; junction bases outside the gene matches: 9. This CDR3 is built from 13 residues. Per germline, CDR1 KGHSH and CDR2 LQKENI. The DNA of the CDR3 is TGTGCCAGCTCCGGGGACAGTCTTCTTCCCCTCCACTTT. It is translated as CASSGDSLLPLHF.

V is TRBV5-1 and J is TRBJ1-2, with a weak D call TRBD1 (5 bases). Germline V gene data show CDR1 as SGHRS and CDR2 as YFSETQ. This CDR3 comprises 14 residues. Between the trimmed V and J ends, which lost 9 bases and 5 bases, there was a span of 20 bases. The chain's CDR3 is CATAPGTATYGYTF. The CDR3 DNA sequence: TGCGCCACCGCACCGGGGACTGCCACATATGGCTACACCTTC.

This chain joins TRBV3-1 (or the pseudogene TRBV3-2) and TRBJ2-5, with 10 bases matching TRBD1. J was trimmed by 5 bases and V by 3 bases; bases with no gene match: 6. CDR3 size: 15 residues. Germline V gene sequence: CDR1 LGHDT, CDR2 YNNKEL (reference sequence). The CDR3 is CASSHGDRGWETQYF. In DNA form, the CDR3 reads TGTGCCAGCAGCCACGGGGACAGGGGTTGGGAGACCCAGTACTTC.

J is TRBJ2-2 and V is TRBV5-1; D may be TRBD1 (6 bases). V was trimmed by 5 bases and J by 8 bases, leaving 16 bases between them. The V gene's germline CDR1 is SGHRS and CDR2 YFSETQ. CDR3 length: 14 amino acids. This chain's CDR3 is CASSSGHREGELFF. In DNA, the CDR3 is TGCGCCAGCAGTTCGGGCCACAGGGAGGGGGAGCTGTTTTTT.

The chain carries TRBV21-1 and TRBJ1-1; the tabulated D call, TRBD1, remains unverified against the DNA. TRBV21-1 is a documented pseudogene. The CDR3 totals 13 residues. This CDR3 is CASHRGQVTEAFF. CDR3 DNA: TGTGCCAGTCACAGGGGGCAGGTCACTGAAGCTTTCTTT.

This CDR3 reads CASSERQGASYGYTF. The CDR3 DNA reads TGTGCCAGTAGTGAACGACAGGGGGCGAGCTATGGCTACACCTTC. The V call is TRBV19, the J call TRBJ1-2; 10 nucleotides agree with TRBD1. J gave up 4 bases and V 5 bases, and 7 bases lay outside the gene matches. The CDR3 consists of 15 residues. The germline gives CDR1 LNHDA, CDR2 SQIVND (reference sequence).

This rearrangement joins TRBV12-5 to TRBJ2-1; 10 positions match TRBD1. The trim removed 0 bases at V and 7 bases at J, leaving 9 bases unmatched. From germline, CDR1 is LGHNT and CDR2 FRNRAP. The CDR3 sequence is 17 residues long. DNA for the CDR3: TGTGCTAGTGGTTTGGTACTCGGGACAGGGGAGAGTAATGAGCAGTTCTTC. It translates to CASGLVLGTGESNEQFF.

The J gene is TRBJ2-3, the V gene TRBV10-1; 8 nucleotides match TRBD1. The CDR3 extends over 17 amino acids. The trim removed 0 bases at V and 2 bases at J, leaving 7 bases unmatched. CDR1 and CDR2 (germline): WNHNN, SYGVQD (reference sequence). Written as DNA, the CDR3 is TGCGCCAGCAGTGAGTCAATCTGGGGACAGGACACAGATACGCAGTATTTT. It encodes CASSESIWGQDTDTQYF.

The chain couples TRBV5-1 to TRBJ2-5; D unclear. The ends were cut back, 2 bases at V and 1 base at J, with 9 bases in the middle. Germline V CDR1 and CDR2: SGHRS, YFSETQ. The CDR3 runs 14 residues. The CDR3 nucleotides are TGCGCCAGCAGCTTCTCTAGGTCCCAAGAGACCCAGTACTTC. It specifies CASSFSRSQETQYF.